This T cell receptor beta chain was captured in a study of T cell responses to AZD1222 COVID-19 vaccine. Trimming removed 0 bases from V and 2 bases from J, with 11 bases in between. There are 16 residues in the CDR3. The germline CDR1 and CDR2 sequences are MNHEY and SVGEGT. Profiled with immunoSEQ multiplex PCR; TCRdb holds only in-frame clones, not every one. The sample lists some 130,000 clones; roughly nine tenths were seen once. The study, taken as a whole, reports: The sample set comprised mostly white British donors with more females, and clonal diversity was possibly underestimated. Nearly half of spike-specific TCRs reportedly go after variant regions that carry no mutations. Dominant CD4 TCR responses targeted spike regions 160-218 and 743-854.

On this clone itself: Its matching antigen is unknown.

This specimen consisted of peripheral blood, obtained on day 0 of AZD1222 vaccination. This TCR was recovered from an adult in good health. This chain joins TRBV6-2 or TRBV6-3 and TRBJ2-1, with a possible D match to TRBD2 (7 bases). Written as DNA, the CDR3 is TGTGCCAGCAGTTACTCGGGGGGGCTCACCTACAATGAGCAGTTCTTC. This sequence encodes CASSYSGGLTYNEQFF.